The 6 T cell receptor beta chains in this list originate from one sample, sequenced in a study of T cell repertoires in cytomegalovirus infection. TCRdb analysed the reads with MiXCR anew, one entry per CDR3 protein. The sample contains 480,000 or so distinct CDR3 sequences, around 10% of which appear only once. The sample consisted of PBMCs. These receptors all come from a human donor in good health (CMV status not recorded). Some clones in this sample may be carry-over from other donors' samples.

This clonotype showed up many times. This sequence joins TRBV7-8 and TRBJ2-2; D gene unclear. Germline-derived CDR1 and CDR2 are SGHVS and FQNEAQ. The CDR3 has 13 residues. V was shortened by 1 base and J by 7 bases, with 7 bases between the two germline ends. CDR3 in DNA: TGTGCCAGCAGCTTAGGCTCAGTCGGGGAGCTGTTTTTT. Its protein product is CASSLGSVGELFF.

In this sample, this clonotype turned up many times. The V call is TRBV24-1, the J call TRBJ2-1, with D possibly being TRBD2 (7 bases). The CDR3 loop spans 16 amino acids. Trimming removed 0 bases from V and 4 bases from J, with 12 bases in between. The germline CDR1 and CDR2 sequences are KGHDR and SFDVKD. The CDR3 is CATSDLEEGGYNEQFF. The CDR3, as DNA: TGTGCCACCAGTGATTTGGAAGAGGGGGGGTACAATGAGCAGTTCTTC.

This clonotype was seen many times. V usage is TRBV19 and J usage is TRBJ1-3, with a tentative D call TRBD1 (6 bases). This CDR3 region has 16 residues. Germline V lookup: CDR1 LNHDA, CDR2 SQIVND (reference sequence). Between the trimmed V and J ends, which lost 4 bases and 4 bases, there was a span of 17 bases. The CDR3 nucleotides are TGTGCCAGTAGTAGAATCACCGGGACACCGGGAAACACCATATATTTT. This translates into CASSRITGTPGNTIYF.

The V call is TRBV29-1, the J call TRBJ2-1; D unresolved. This CDR3 has 11 residues. The V gene's germline CDR1 is SQVTM and CDR2 ANQGSEA. V was clipped by 6 bases and J by 9 bases, with 12 bases between them. The chain's CDR3 is CSVPYIREQFF. In DNA, the CDR3 is TGCAGCGTCCCTTACATCCGTGAGCAGTTCTTC.

Turning to this clonotype: A read error may be the cause here, since a much bigger clone is one base away. The J gene is TRBJ2-7, the V gene TRBV28; TRBD2 is a possible D gene (6 bases). The CDR3 runs 12 residues. CDR1 and CDR2 (germline): MDHEN, SYDVKM. With 8 bases removed from V and 12 bases from J, the gap between germline ends came to 20 bases. CDR3 nucleotides: TGTGCCAGCGGGCGGGATCCCCTTGGGCGGTACTTC. It encodes CASGRDPLGRYF.

This clonotype appeared many times. V is TRBV7-2 and J is TRBJ2-3; D is unclear. CDR1 is SGHTA, CDR2 FQGNSA, per germline. This CDR3 comprises 13 residues. Trimming took off 5 bases at V and 2 bases at J, with 8 bases between the two ends. The CDR3 coding sequence is TGTGCCAGCAGCAACCGGGTCACAGATACGCAGTATTTT. It yields the protein CASSNRVTDTQYF.